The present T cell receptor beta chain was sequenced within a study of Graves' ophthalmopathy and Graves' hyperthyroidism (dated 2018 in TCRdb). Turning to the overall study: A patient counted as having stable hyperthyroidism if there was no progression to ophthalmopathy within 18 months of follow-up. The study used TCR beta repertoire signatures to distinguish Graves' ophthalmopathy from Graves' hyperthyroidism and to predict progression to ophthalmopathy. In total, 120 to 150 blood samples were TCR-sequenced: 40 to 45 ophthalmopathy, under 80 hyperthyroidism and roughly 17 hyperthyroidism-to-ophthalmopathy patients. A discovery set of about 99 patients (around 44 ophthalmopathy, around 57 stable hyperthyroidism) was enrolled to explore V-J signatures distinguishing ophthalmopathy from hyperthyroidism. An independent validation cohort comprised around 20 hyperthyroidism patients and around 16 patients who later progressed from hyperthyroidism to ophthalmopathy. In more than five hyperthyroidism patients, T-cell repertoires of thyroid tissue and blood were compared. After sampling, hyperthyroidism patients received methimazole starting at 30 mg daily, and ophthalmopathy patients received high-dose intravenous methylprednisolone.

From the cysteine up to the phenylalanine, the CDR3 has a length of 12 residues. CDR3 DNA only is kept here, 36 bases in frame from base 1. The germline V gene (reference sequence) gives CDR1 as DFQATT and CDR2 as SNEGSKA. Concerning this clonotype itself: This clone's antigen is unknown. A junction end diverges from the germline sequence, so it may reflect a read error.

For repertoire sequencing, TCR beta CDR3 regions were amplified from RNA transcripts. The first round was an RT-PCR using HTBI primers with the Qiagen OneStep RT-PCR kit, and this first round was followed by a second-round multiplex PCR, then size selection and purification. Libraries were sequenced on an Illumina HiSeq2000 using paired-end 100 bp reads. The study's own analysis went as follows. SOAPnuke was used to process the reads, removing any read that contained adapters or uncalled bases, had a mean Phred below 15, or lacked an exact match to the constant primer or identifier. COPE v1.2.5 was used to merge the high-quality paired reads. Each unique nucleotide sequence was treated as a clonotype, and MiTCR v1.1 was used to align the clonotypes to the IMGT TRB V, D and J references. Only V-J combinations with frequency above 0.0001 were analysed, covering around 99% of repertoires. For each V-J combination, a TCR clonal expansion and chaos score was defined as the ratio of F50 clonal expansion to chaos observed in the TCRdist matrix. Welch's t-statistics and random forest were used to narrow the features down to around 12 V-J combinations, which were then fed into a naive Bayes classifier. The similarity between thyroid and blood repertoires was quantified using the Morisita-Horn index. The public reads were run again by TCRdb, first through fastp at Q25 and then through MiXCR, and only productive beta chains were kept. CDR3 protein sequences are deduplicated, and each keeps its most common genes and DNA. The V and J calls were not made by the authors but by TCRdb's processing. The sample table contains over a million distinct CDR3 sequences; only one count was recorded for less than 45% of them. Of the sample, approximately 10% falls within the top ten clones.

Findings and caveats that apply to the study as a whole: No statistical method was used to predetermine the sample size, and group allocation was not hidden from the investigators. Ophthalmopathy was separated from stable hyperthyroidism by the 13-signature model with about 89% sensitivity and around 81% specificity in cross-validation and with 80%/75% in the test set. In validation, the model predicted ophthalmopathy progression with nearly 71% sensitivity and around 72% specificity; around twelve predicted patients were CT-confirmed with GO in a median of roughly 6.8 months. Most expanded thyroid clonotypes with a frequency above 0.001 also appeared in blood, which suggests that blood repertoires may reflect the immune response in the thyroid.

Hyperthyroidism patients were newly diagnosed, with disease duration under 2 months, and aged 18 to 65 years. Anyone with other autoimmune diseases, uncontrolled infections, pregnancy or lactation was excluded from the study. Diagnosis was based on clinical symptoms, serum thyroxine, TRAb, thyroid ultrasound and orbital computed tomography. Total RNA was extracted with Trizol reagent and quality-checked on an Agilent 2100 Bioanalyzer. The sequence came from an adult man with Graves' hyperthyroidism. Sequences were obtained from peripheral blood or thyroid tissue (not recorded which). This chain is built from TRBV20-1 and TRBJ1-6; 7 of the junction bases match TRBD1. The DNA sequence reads TGCAGTGCTACACAGGGGAGGTCACCCCTCCACTTC. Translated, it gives CSATQGRSPLHF.